This entry lists 11 T cell receptor beta chains sequenced from one sample in a study of blood T cell repertoires in COVID-19. Here immunoSEQ multiplex PCR was the method, and the copy in TCRdb shows in-frame clones only, minus some. The data hold around 100,000 clones, with 86% observed a single time. Sequences were obtained from peripheral blood. These receptors were obtained from a man aged 40-49 years with acute or convalescent COVID-19.

V is TRBV3-1 (or the pseudogene TRBV3-2) and J is TRBJ2-7; possibly TRBD2 for D (5 bases). This CDR3 has 13 residues. Trimming removed 0 bases from V and 6 bases from J, with 9 bases in between. Germline V gives CDR1 LGHDT, CDR2 YNNKEL (reference sequence). The CDR3 nucleotides read TGTGCCAGCAGCCAAGATTTCGGACTCGAGCAGTACTTC. This translates into CASSQDFGLEQYF.

To note about this clone: Its ends do not fully match the called genes, so a read error is possible. The chain uses TRBV7-7 and TRBJ2-1; 7 bases are shared with TRBD1. The length of the CDR3 is 14 residues. Germline lookup yields CDR1 SSHAT and CDR2 FNYEAQ (reference sequence). This CDR3 reads CASSEGDSYNEQFF. The CDR3, as DNA: TGTGCTAGCAGCGAAGGGGACAGCTACAATGAGCAGTTCTTC.

The chain recombines TRBV6-5 with TRBJ1-1, with 10 bases that match TRBD1. V dropped 6 bases and J dropped 6; count of bases not matched to a gene: 10. The germline V gene encodes CDR1 MNHEY and CDR2 SVGAGI. The CDR3 extends over 15 amino acids. Here the CDR3 reads CASSLRGTGVAEAFF. CDR3 bases: TGTGCCAGCAGCCTACGTGGGACAGGGGTCGCTGAAGCTTTCTTT.

The chain recombines TRBV7-8 with TRBJ1-5; 7 bases agree with TRBD1. The CDR3 runs 17 residues. The junction had 6 bases not matched to a gene; V was cut back by 1 base and J by 0 bases. Germline assignment: CDR1 SGHVS and CDR2 FQNEAQ. CDR3 amino acids: CASSLGAGQYSNQPQHF. The CDR3 nucleotides are TGTGCCAGCAGCTTAGGTGCGGGACAGTATAGCAATCAGCCCCAGCATTTT.

The chain employs TRBV6-5 and TRBJ1-1; 8 bases are shared with TRBD1. Germline assignment: CDR1 MNHEY and CDR2 SVGAGI. The CDR3 is 16 residues long. With 4 bases clipped from V and 1 base from J, the junction kept 8 bases outside the gene matches. In DNA, the CDR3 is TGTGCCAGCAGTTCCCGTCAGGGGGCAGGGAACACTGAAGCTTTCTTT. It yields the protein CASSSRQGAGNTEAFF.

This clone was seen a few times. V is TRBV30 and J is TRBJ1-1; unclear D gene. CDR3 length equals 13 residues. Germline V gives CDR1 GTSNPN, CDR2 SVGIG (reference sequence). Trimming took off 3 bases at V and 2 bases at J, with 10 bases between the two ends. CDR3 residues: CAWRKAPNTEAFF. The CDR3 DNA reads as TGTGCCTGGAGGAAAGCACCTAACACTGAAGCTTTCTTT. The whole variable domain, filled in from reference TRBV30 and TRBJ1-1, reads SQTIHQWPATLVQPVGSPLSLECTVEGTSNPNLYWYRQAAGRGLQLLFYSVGIGQISSEVPQNLSASRPQDRQFILSSKKLLLSDSGFYLCAWRKAPNTEAFFGQGTRLTVV.

The rearrangement uses TRBV2 and TRBJ1-4; 7 nucleotides agree with TRBD1. With V trimmed by 8 bases and J by 5 bases, 5 bases remained unmatched. This CDR3 has 13 residues. CDR1 is SNHLY and CDR2 is FYNNEI in the germline V gene. The CDR3 DNA follows: TGTGCCAGCCAGGGGGGCCCCAATGAAAAACTGTTTTTT. It is translated as CASQGGPNEKLFF.

This chain links TRBV19 with TRBJ2-2, with 8 bases aligning to TRBD2. The CDR3 totals 16 residues. V lost 4 bases and J lost 4; bases outside the gene matches: 8. Germline assignment: CDR1 LNHDA and CDR2 SQIVND (reference sequence). The CDR3 spells CASSTVAGTSTGELFF. CDR3 DNA: TGTGCCAGTAGTACAGTAGCGGGGACGAGCACCGGGGAGCTGTTTTTT.

The chain recombines TRBV9 with TRBJ2-1, with a weak D call TRBD2 (5 bases). The V end was cut by 0 bases, the J end by 7 bases, with 11 bases between. Per germline, CDR1 SGDLS and CDR2 YYNGEE. The CDR3 contains 14 residues. The CDR3 DNA reads TGTGCCAGCAGCGTAGGATGGGGAGAGAATGAGCAGTTCTTC. Translating it yields CASSVGWGENEQFF.

V is TRBV14 and J is TRBJ1-2, with D unresolved. V was trimmed by 1 base and J by 6 bases, leaving 9 bases between them. Germline CDR1 is SGHDN and CDR2 is FVKESK. This CDR3 spans 13 amino acids. The CDR3 loop is CASSQVQTNGYTF. The DNA for the CDR3 is TGTGCCAGCAGCCAAGTACAAACTAATGGCTACACCTTC. The whole variable domain, remainder taken from reference TRBV14 and TRBJ1-2, is EAGVTQFPSHSVIEKGQTVTLRCDPISGHDNLYWYRRVMGKEIKFLLHFVKESKQDESGMPNNRFLAERTGGTYSTLKVQPAELEDSGVYFCASSQVQTNGYTFGSGTRLTVV.

The rearrangement links TRBV5-1 to TRBJ2-3, with TRBD2 matching 7 bases. The V gene's germline CDR1 is SGHRS and CDR2 YFSETQ. CDR3 length: 17 residues. The V and J ends lost 4 bases and 0 bases, in that order; junction bases with no gene match: 11. DNA for the CDR3: TGCGCCAGCAGCCCCTTGCCTAGCGGCCCTAGCACAGATACGCAGTATTTT. Its protein is CASSPLPSGPSTDTQYF.